This T cell receptor (beta chain) was recorded in a study of blood T cell repertoires in COVID-19. On the study more broadly: Italy, Spain and the United States were the sources of the convalescent and acute COVID-19 samples. T cells, B-cell-depleted T cells, or PBMCs supplied cDNA or gDNA.

Original handling: Estimation of nucleated cell counts was performed using reference gene primer amplification. Profiling relied on immunoSEQ multiplex PCR, and the TCRdb table lists in-frame clones only, not all of them. Clonal size and the V and J genes are those of that table, whereas D and trimming came from the DNA. The sample holds under 350,000 clones, approximately 91% seen once. Germline lookup yields CDR1 SGHKS and CDR2 YYEKEE (reference sequence). CDR3 length: 14 residues. V was shortened by 0 bases and J by 12 bases, with 19 bases between the two germline ends. This clone came up once. This clonotype was sampled from a man between 45 and 60 years old with acute or convalescent COVID-19. J is TRBJ2-7 and V is TRBV5-5, with a tentative D call TRBD1 (6 bases). Sequenced: peripheral blood. This CDR3 is CASSLVQGPHRRYF. CDR3 nucleotides: TGTGCCAGCAGCTTGGTTCAGGGGCCCCACAGACGGTACTTC.